This TCR beta chain was captured by sequencing in a study of blood T cell repertoires in COVID-19. For the study at large: Donors in the United States, Italy and Spain gave samples during acute or convalescent COVID-19. PBMCs, B-cell-depleted T cells, or T cells were the source of the cDNA or gDNA that made up the material.

Trimming removed 2 bases from V and 9 bases from J, with 19 bases in between. Looked up from germline, CDR1 is MNHEY and CDR2 is SVGEGT. The CDR3 sequence is 15 residues long. Original handling: By means of reference gene primer amplification, nucleated cell counts were estimated. The data were produced by immunoSEQ multiplex PCR, yet TCRdb's version contains in-frame clones alone and is incomplete. That table furnishes V, J and clone size, whereas the DNA furnished D and trimming. The sample holds approximately 150,000 clones, about 85% seen once. This receptor was identified in a human donor with acute or convalescent COVID-19. The donor label of this sample is uncertain. The sample taken for sequencing was peripheral blood. This chain connects TRBV6-2 or TRBV6-3 to TRBJ2-5, with D possibly matching TRBD2 (7 bases). CDR3 sequence reads: CASSYQLGPGGPQYF. CDR3 DNA: TGTGCCAGCAGTTACCAGCTGGGGCCCGGGGGGCCCCAGTACTTC.